The 28 T cell receptor beta chains in this list originate from one sample, sequenced in a study of cytomegalovirus exposure and HLA in healthy donors. Some clones are missing from TCRdb's copy, which holds only in-frame ones; the method was immunoSEQ multiplex PCR. Of about 110,000 clones in the sample, around 85% were seen once. The sequenced sample was PBMCs. The receptors derive from a woman aged 18-30 years in good health and CMV-seronegative.

The rearrangement joins TRBV6-1 to TRBJ1-2; possibly TRBD1 for D (5 bases). The V end was cut by 3 bases, the J end by 2 bases, with 13 bases between. CDR1 is MNHNS and CDR2 is SASEGT in the germline V gene. The CDR3 covers 15 residues. The CDR3 region has the DNA TGTGCCAGCAGTGACCTAGGGGTGGCGAACTATGGCTACACCTTC. This codes for CASSDLGVANYGYTF.

This clone was picked up a small number of times. The chain combines TRBV9 with TRBJ1-5, with D uncertain. Germline lookup yields CDR1 SGDLS and CDR2 YYNGEE. The CDR3 is 14 residues long. Trimming took 3 bases from V and 2 from J, leaving 9 bases between them. The CDR3 loop reads CASSAGGGNQPQHF. As DNA, the CDR3 is TGTGCCAGCAGCGCGGGCGGGGGCAATCAGCCCCAGCATTTT.

The rearrangement links TRBV7-2 to TRBJ2-3, with 7 bases that match TRBD1. CDR3 length: 14 amino acids. V dropped 3 bases and J dropped 1; count of bases not matched to a gene: 1. Germline V lookup: CDR1 SGHTA, CDR2 FQGNSA. The DNA of the CDR3 is TGTGCCAGCAGCTTCGGACAGGGCACAGATACGCAGTATTTT. It yields the protein CASSFGQGTDTQYF.

The V gene is TRBV7-3, the J gene TRBJ2-7; possible D gene TRBD1, 6 bases. The V end lost 4 bases, the J end lost 0 bases, and 10 bases lay between the germline ends. This CDR3 is built from 14 residues. The germline V gene has CDR1 SGHTA and CDR2 FQGTGA. CDR3 sequence: CASSSVGGSYEQYF. CDR3 bases: TGTGCCAGCAGCTCCGTAGGGGGCTCCTACGAGCAGTACTTC.

The genes are TRBV7-9 and TRBJ2-7; 10 bases align to TRBD1. J was trimmed by 4 bases and V by 5 bases; bases with no gene match: 8. The germline V gene encodes CDR1 SEHNR and CDR2 FQNEAQ (reference sequence). The CDR3 spans 15 residues. The CDR3 spells CASSPPGGQGYEQYF. The CDR3 coding sequence is TGTGCCAGCAGCCCCCCCGGGGGACAGGGGTACGAGCAGTACTTC.

This rearrangement joins TRBV5-1 to TRBJ1-1, with TRBD1 matching over 7 bases. The CDR3 has 13 residues. The V gene end was trimmed by 8 bases and the J gene end by 0 bases; junction bases not matched to a gene: 4. The germline V gene has CDR1 SGHRS and CDR2 YFSETQ. The CDR3 sequence: CASSGTVNTEAFF. CDR3 bases: TGCGCCAGTTCCGGGACAGTGAACACTGAAGCTTTCTTT. Filled out from reference TRBV5-1 and TRBJ1-1, the complete variable domain reads KAGVTQTPRYLIKTRGQQVTLSCSPISGHRSVSWYQQTPGQGLQFLFEYFSETQRNKGNFPGRFSGRQFSNSRSEMNVSTLELGDSALYLCASSGTVNTEAFFGQGTRLTVV.

This chain uses TRBV7-9 with TRBJ1-2, with D hard to call. The CDR3 is made up of 15 amino acids. Germline CDR1 SEHNR, CDR2 FQNEAQ (reference sequence). V lost 4 bases, J lost 0 bases, and 12 bases lay in between. The CDR3 protein is CASSSPREANYGYTF. The CDR3, as DNA: TGTGCCAGCAGCTCGCCGAGGGAAGCTAACTATGGCTACACCTTC.

The chain employs TRBV6-1 and TRBJ1-2, with D possibly being TRBD1 (5 bases). The CDR3 runs 13 residues. CDR1 and CDR2 (germline): MNHNS, SASEGT. V shed 5 bases and J shed 4 bases, with 11 bases lying between them. CDR3 DNA: TGTGCCAGCAGTCAGGACATTGGCTATGGCTACACCTTC. It is translated as CASSQDIGYGYTF.

This clone was recorded a few times. The chain is built from TRBV10-3 and TRBJ2-7, with 7 bases lining up with TRBD1. The CDR3 has 12 amino acids. V lost 6 bases to trimming and J lost 6 bases; unmatched junction nucleotides: 5. Germline CDR1 ENHRY, CDR2 SYGVKD. This CDR3 reads CAISGDSSEQYF. In DNA, the CDR3 is TGTGCCATCAGCGGGGACAGCAGCGAGCAGTACTTC.

The CDR3 sequence is CASSAQLNTEAFF. DNA of the CDR3: TGTGCCAGCAGCGCACAGTTGAACACTGAAGCTTTCTTT. This chain uses TRBV7-3 with TRBJ1-1; D call uncertain. Germline V gene sequence: CDR1 SGHTA, CDR2 FQGTGA. Between the trimmed V and J ends, which lost 5 bases and 0 bases, there was a span of 7 bases. This CDR3 has 13 amino acids.

This clone was seen a few times. The gene calls are TRBV19 and TRBJ2-3, with D perhaps TRBD2 (6 bases). Germline CDR1 is LNHDA and CDR2 is SQIVND (reference sequence). The CDR3 covers 16 residues. With 6 bases removed from V and 0 bases from J, the gap between germline ends came to 16 bases. Here the CDR3 DNA reads TGTGCCAGTAGGGGGGGAGGCAGATCTAGCACAGATACGCAGTATTTT. As protein: CASRGGGRSSTDTQYF.

The rearrangement uses TRBV9 and TRBJ1-2; a possible D gene is TRBD1 (6 bases). CDR1 SGDLS and CDR2 YYNGEE come from the germline V gene. The V end was cut by 0 bases, the J end by 8 bases, with 8 bases between. The length of the CDR3 is 12 residues. The CDR3 nucleotides read TGTGCCAGCAGCGTAGTGGGACACGGCTACACCTTC. This encodes CASSVVGHGYTF.

The chain uses TRBV9 and TRBJ1-2; D gene ambiguous. The germline V gene encodes CDR1 SGDLS and CDR2 YYNGEE. This CDR3 is 12 amino acids long. Trimming pared 4 bases from V and 5 bases from J, leaving 9 bases between. Here the CDR3 reads CASSSSGYGYTF. The DNA for the CDR3 is TGTGCCAGCAGCTCATCGGGGTATGGCTACACCTTC. The full variable domain, completed using reference TRBV9 and TRBJ1-2, is DSGVTQTPKHLITATGQRVTLRCSPRSGDLSVYWYQQSLDQGLQFLIQYYNGEERAKGNILERFSAQQFPDLHSELNLSSLELGDSALYFCASSSSGYGYTFGSGTRLTVV.

This chain links TRBV25-1 with TRBJ2-7; no clear D. The CDR3 has 13 residues. CDR1 and CDR2 from the germline V gene are MGHDK and SYGVNS. The V end lost 6 bases, the J end lost 0 bases, and 9 bases lay between the germline ends. The CDR3 DNA follows: TGTGCCAGCAGAGATAGCAGCTCCTACGAGCAGTACTTC. This translates into CASRDSSSYEQYF.

The CDR3 sequence: CASRPPGKGYEQYF. The CDR3 DNA reads as TGTGCCAGCCGCCCCCCGGGTAAGGGGTACGAGCAGTACTTC. This rearrangement joins TRBV28 to TRBJ2-7; perhaps TRBD1 as D (5 bases). Trimming cost V 8 bases and J 4 bases, with 18 bases left between them. The CDR3 sequence is 14 residues long. Germline CDR1 MDHEN, CDR2 SYDVKM.

CDR3 sequence: CASSLNDRGIQYF. CDR3 bases: TGTGCCAGCAGCTTAAATGACAGGGGGATCCAGTACTTC. J is TRBJ2-5 and V is TRBV7-8; TRBD1 aligns across 9 bases. There are 13 residues in the CDR3. Losses at the gene ends were 2 bases for V and 10 bases for J; bases not matched to a gene: 5. The germline V gene encodes CDR1 SGHVS and CDR2 FQNEAQ.

The chain is built from TRBV11-2 and TRBJ2-7; 7 bases agree with TRBD1. This CDR3 has 12 amino acids. The V gene's germline CDR1 is SGHAT and CDR2 FQNNGV. With V trimmed by 4 bases and J by 6 bases, 3 bases remained unmatched. CDR3 DNA sequence: TGTGCCAGCAGCTCAGGGACAGTCGAGCAGTACTTC. It encodes CASSSGTVEQYF. Based on the CDR3 plus reference TRBV11-2 and TRBJ2-7, the full variable domain is EAGVAQSPRYKIIEKRQSVAFWCNPISGHATLYWYQQILGQGPKLLIQFQNNGVVDDSQLPKDRFSAERLKGVDSTLKIQPAKLEDSAVYLCASSSGTVEQYFGPGTRLTVT.

The V call is TRBV11-3, the J call TRBJ1-1, with D unresolved. The CDR3 runs to 12 residues. Germline V gives CDR1 SGHNT, CDR2 YENEEA. V lost 3 bases, J lost 5 bases, and 7 bases lay in between. DNA for the CDR3: TGTGCCAGCAGCTTCGGCGGGACTGAAGCTTTCTTT. Its translation: CASSFGGTEAFF.

The rearrangement joins TRBV14 to TRBJ2-1, with a weak D call TRBD1 (6 bases). The CDR3 is 20 residues long. Trimming took 3 bases from V and 2 from J, leaving 26 bases between them. CDR1 and CDR2 from the germline V gene are SGHDN and FVKESK. In nucleotides, the CDR3 is TGTGCCAGCAGCCACCTTAGCAACAGGGAAAGAGCTATACCCTACAATGAGCAGTTCTTC. This gives the protein CASSHLSNRERAIPYNEQFF.

The chain links TRBV7-6 to TRBJ2-2, with D tentatively TRBD1 (6 bases). The CDR3 is 15 amino acids. V was cut by 4 bases and J by 7 bases, with 16 bases left in between. Germline V gene data show CDR1 as SGHVS and CDR2 as FNYEAQ. The CDR3 reads CASSSQGMEDGELFF. CDR3 DNA: TGTGCCAGCAGCTCGCAGGGGATGGAGGACGGGGAGCTGTTTTTT.

The V and J genes are TRBV5-6 and TRBJ1-2, with 9 bases matching TRBD1. Per the germline V gene, CDR1 is SGHDT and CDR2 is YYEEEE. Trimming at V came to 4 bases and at J to 8 bases, leaving 9 bases not matched to a gene. This CDR3 is built from 14 residues. The CDR3 coding sequence is TGTGCCAGCAGCCGGGACAGGGCCTTGGAAGGCTACACCTTC. Translating it yields CASSRDRALEGYTF. Combining the CDR3 with reference TRBV5-6 and TRBJ1-2 gives the whole variable domain DAGVTQSPTHLIKTRGQQVTLRCSPKSGHDTVSWYQQALGQGPQFIFQYYEEEERQRGNFPDRFSGHQFPNYSSELNVNALLLGDSALYLCASSRDRALEGYTFGSGTRLTVV.

The CDR3 is CASSSLAGGQETQYF. The CDR3 nucleotides read TGTGCCAGCAGTTCGCTAGCGGGGGGTCAAGAGACCCAGTACTTC. The chain links TRBV27 to TRBJ2-5, with TRBD2 matching over 11 bases. The CDR3 consists of 15 residues. V was clipped by 4 bases and J by 2 bases; unmatched bases: 3. Germline loops: CDR1 MNHEY, CDR2 SMNVEV (reference sequence).

This clone was counted between two and nine times. This chain connects TRBV18 to TRBJ2-7; perhaps TRBD2 as D (7 bases). Trimming removed 3 bases at V and 5 bases at J, with 14 bases between. Germline CDR1 reads KGHSH; CDR2 reads LQKENI. The CDR3 covers 14 residues. As DNA, the CDR3 is TGTGCCAGCTCACCGGGAGGGGGTGGAGACGAGCAGTACTTC. Protein: CASSPGGGGDEQYF.

The V gene is TRBV30, the J gene TRBJ1-2; no clear D gene. CDR3 size: 11 residues. Germline V gene lookup returns CDR1 GTSNPN and CDR2 SVGIG (reference sequence). The germline V and J ends were trimmed by 3 bases and 7 bases, with 9 bases remaining between them. This CDR3 is CAWRADSGYTF. CDR3 bases: TGTGCCTGGAGGGCTGACTCTGGCTACACCTTC.

The CDR3 DNA reads as TGTGCCAGCAGCTTAGAAGGGACAGTGGTGGAGACCCAGTACTTC. Translation: CASSLEGTVVETQYF. This sequence joins TRBV11-2 and TRBJ2-5; TRBD1 agrees at 7 bases. The CDR3 is made up of 15 amino acids. CDR1 is SGHAT, CDR2 FQNNGV, per germline. V gave up 0 bases and J gave up 5 bases; unmatched junction bases: 6.

The J gene is TRBJ2-2, the V gene TRBV11-3, with a weak D call TRBD1 (5 bases). The CDR3 runs to 13 residues. The ends were cut back, 5 bases at V and 5 bases at J, with 9 bases in the middle. The germline V gene encodes CDR1 SGHNT and CDR2 YENEEA. The CDR3 loop is CASSPTGTGELFF. CDR3 in DNA: TGTGCCAGCAGCCCTACAGGTACCGGGGAGCTGTTTTTT.

The V call is TRBV27, the J call TRBJ1-5; no clear D gene. The V end lost 5 bases, the J end lost 8 bases, and 16 bases lay between the germline ends. CDR1 and CDR2 from the germline V gene are MNHEY and SMNVEV (reference sequence). The CDR3 totals 14 residues. CDR3 DNA: TGTGCCAGCAGTACCTGGAGGGAAGAGGAGCCCCAGCATTTT. Its translation: CASSTWREEEPQHF.

This chain connects TRBV6-6 to TRBJ2-1; possible D gene TRBD1, 6 bases. Germline lookup yields CDR1 MNHNY and CDR2 SVGAGI (reference sequence). The CDR3 loop spans 14 amino acids. Trimming took 0 bases from V and 5 from J, leaving 8 bases between them. CDR3 amino acids: CASSYSRTDNEQFF. CDR3 nucleotides: TGTGCCAGCAGTTACTCTCGGACAGACAATGAGCAGTTCTTC.